Each of the 22 T cell receptor beta chains below was sequenced from the same sample in a study of cytomegalovirus exposure and HLA in healthy donors (dated by TCRdb to the late 2010s). Libraries were made using the immunoSEQ multiplex PCR assay. The multiplex PCR relied on a mix of 60 forward primers for TCR Vbeta segments and 13 reverse primers for TCR Jbeta segments. The immuneACCESS repertoire file appears here via TCRdb, limited to in-frame rearrangements. These files lack a portion of the clones; in checked studies, under half of the deficit traces to unresolved V genes, and the cause of the others is not known. This sample is represented by around 140,000 clones; about 78% of them were singletons. The top ten clonotypes cover about 4.4% of the sample. The specimen sequenced was PBMCs. Receptor source: a man aged 45 to 65 in good health and CMV-seropositive.

Only a few counts were recorded for this clone. This rearrangement joins TRBV19 to TRBJ1-4; tentatively, D is TRBD1 (5 bases). CDR3 length: 17 amino acids. Germline V CDR1 and CDR2: LNHDA, SQIVND (reference sequence). The V end lost 3 bases, the J end lost 0 bases, and 14 bases lay between the germline ends. The CDR3, as DNA: TGTGCCAGTAGTATCCCGGAGGGGCTGGCAACTAATGAAAAACTGTTTTTT. Protein sequence: CASSIPEGLATNEKLFF.

V usage is TRBV5-1 and J usage is TRBJ2-3; 7 bases align to TRBD1. Germline CDR1 SGHRS, CDR2 YFSETQ. Germline trimming cut 0 bases from V and 2 bases from J; bases unmatched to any gene: 3. The CDR3 loop spans 15 amino acids. The CDR3 loop reads CASSLDRGPTDTQYF. The CDR3 DNA sequence: TGCGCCAGCAGCTTGGACAGGGGCCCCACAGATACGCAGTATTTT.

The rearrangement joins TRBV5-4 to TRBJ2-3, with 8 positions matching TRBD2. V lost 4 bases to trimming and J lost 1 base; unmatched junction nucleotides: 8. The CDR3 is 16 amino acids. CDR1 SGHNT and CDR2 YYREEE come from the germline V gene (reference sequence). As DNA, the CDR3 is TGTGCCAGCAGCCGGGGGGGTAGCGGGGGCACAGATACGCAGTATTTT. It is translated as CASSRGGSGGTDTQYF. Full variable domain (missing parts from reference TRBV5-4 and TRBJ2-3): ETGVTQSPTHLIKTRGQQVTLRCSSQSGHNTVSWYQQALGQGPQFIFQYYREEENGRGNFPPRFSGLQFPNYSSELNVNALELDDSALYLCASSRGGSGGTDTQYFGPGTRLTVL.

The V call is TRBV2, the J call TRBJ2-7; 15 bases are shared with TRBD2. The CDR3 is made up of 14 amino acids. With 6 bases clipped from V and 3 bases from J, the junction kept 0 bases outside the gene matches. Germline V gene sequence: CDR1 SNHLY, CDR2 FYNNEI. The CDR3 DNA is TGTGCCAGCAGGGGACTAGCGGGGGGCTACGAGCAGTACTTC. Protein sequence: CASRGLAGGYEQYF.

This clone was detected a few times. The gene calls are TRBV19 and TRBJ1-5, with TRBD1 as a possible D gene (6 bases). The germline V and J ends were trimmed by 3 bases and 6 bases, with 12 bases remaining between them. Germline V lookup: CDR1 LNHDA, CDR2 SQIVND (reference sequence). The CDR3 contains 14 residues. CDR3 bases: TGTGCCAGTAGTATTCCAGGGGTGGGTCAGCCCCAGCATTTT. Its translation is CASSIPGVGQPQHF.

J is TRBJ1-2 and V is TRBV21-1. TRBV21-1 has pseudogene status. The CDR3 has 16 amino acids. Here the CDR3 DNA reads TGTGCCAGCAGCAAAGTAGTGGGGGGGGAGAACTATGGCTACACCTTC. Translation: CASSKVVGGENYGYTF.

This chain uses TRBV6-6 with TRBJ2-7, with D perhaps matching TRBD2 (6 bases). Trimming pared 6 bases from V and 0 bases from J, leaving 15 bases between. Germline V gives CDR1 MNHNY, CDR2 SVGAGI (reference sequence). This CDR3 comprises 15 residues. CDR3 in DNA: TGTGCCAGCAGGGAAGGGACTGTGAGCTCCTACGAGCAGTACTTC. Amino acids: CASREGTVSSYEQYF.

DNA of the CDR3: TGTGCCAGCAGCTTGGCCCGAAAAATGACAGGGACCCTCGAAGCTTTCTTT. This translates into CASSLARKMTGTLEAFF. The chain carries TRBV5-6 and TRBJ1-1; TRBD1 matches at 7 bases. Trimming cost V 0 bases and J 8 bases; bases outside gene matches: 16. CDR3 length: 17 amino acids. The germline V gene encodes CDR1 SGHDT and CDR2 YYEEEE. The variable domain in full, completed from reference TRBV5-6 and TRBJ1-1, reads DAGVTQSPTHLIKTRGQQVTLRCSPKSGHDTVSWYQQALGQGPQFIFQYYEEEERQRGNFPDRFSGHQFPNYSSELNVNALLLGDSALYLCASSLARKMTGTLEAFFGQGTRLTVV.

This chain uses TRBV7-9 with TRBJ2-4; tentative D call: TRBD1 (5 bases). The germline V gene has CDR1 SEHNR and CDR2 FQNEAQ (reference sequence). V lost 5 bases, J lost 6 bases, and 17 bases lay in between. The CDR3 is 15 residues long. The CDR3 DNA reads as TGTGCCAGCAGCCAGAGAAACAGGAGTCCAAACATTCAGTACTTC. Translation gives CASSQRNRSPNIQYF.

The chain is built from TRBV5-6 and TRBJ2-3; TRBD2 aligns across 7 bases. Germline CDR1 reads SGHDT; CDR2 reads YYEEEE. After removal of 0 bases from V and 0 bases from J, the junction contained 7 bases not matched to a gene. This CDR3 contains 17 residues. For the CDR3, the DNA is TGTGCCAGCAGCTTGGAGGCTAGCGGACCTAGCACAGATACGCAGTATTTT. Its protein product is CASSLEASGPSTDTQYF.

V usage is TRBV18 and J usage is TRBJ2-1, with 8 bases lining up with TRBD2. The CDR3 contains 17 residues. V was pared by 3 bases and J by 1 base, with 8 bases of the junction left unmatched. CDR1 is KGHSH, CDR2 LQKENI, per germline. Here the CDR3 DNA reads TGTGCCAGCTCACCTTCCAGCGGGAGTCGGTCCTACAATGAGCAGTTCTTC. This sequence encodes CASSPSSGSRSYNEQFF. The variable domain in full, with the rest retrieved from reference TRBV18 and TRBJ2-1, is NAGVMQNPRHLVRRRGQEARLRCSPMKGHSHVYWYRQLPEEGLKFMVYLQKENIIDESGMPKERFSAEFPKEGPSILRIQQVVRGDSAAYFCASSPSSGSRSYNEQFFGPGTRLTVL.

V is TRBV18 and J is TRBJ1-5; D unresolved. V dropped 2 bases and J dropped 3 bases, with 5 bases sitting between them. Per the germline V gene, CDR1 is KGHSH and CDR2 is LQKENI. The CDR3 loop spans 13 amino acids. DNA of the CDR3: TGTGCCAGCTCACCATTAGACAATCAGCCCCAGCATTTT. Translating gives CASSPLDNQPQHF.

CDR3 protein: CASRQGLAKNIQYF. CDR3 DNA: TGTGCCAGCAGACAGGGATTAGCCAAAAACATTCAGTACTTC. V and J are TRBV2 and TRBJ2-4; D is perhaps TRBD1 (6 bases). CDR1 is SNHLY and CDR2 is FYNNEI in the germline V gene. The CDR3 is made up of 14 amino acids. Trimming removed 6 bases from V and 0 bases from J, with 9 bases in between. Filled out from reference TRBV2 and TRBJ2-4, the complete variable domain reads EPEVTQTPSHQVTQMGQEVILRCVPISNHLYFYWYRQILGQKVEFLVSFYNNEISEKSEIFDDQFSVERPDGSNFTLKIRSTKLEDSAMYFCASRQGLAKNIQYFGAGTRLSVL.

V is TRBV19 and J is TRBJ1-5; D gene uncertain. V was cut by 4 bases and J by 0 bases, with 7 bases left in between. Germline loops: CDR1 LNHDA, CDR2 SQIVND (reference sequence). The CDR3 is 14 amino acids. CDR3: CASSSRSSNQPQHF. CDR3 nucleotides: TGTGCCAGTAGTAGTCGGTCTAGCAATCAGCCCCAGCATTTT.

The chain is built from TRBV10-3 and TRBJ1-1; tentative D call: TRBD1 (5 bases). The length of the CDR3 is 13 residues. CDR1 is ENHRY and CDR2 is SYGVKD in the germline V gene. Trimming removed 5 bases from V and 5 bases from J, with 12 bases in between. In DNA, the CDR3 is TGTGCCATCAGTTCCGTGGAGGGGACTGAAGCTTTCTTT. As protein: CAISSVEGTEAFF.

The rearrangement joins TRBV5-6 to TRBJ2-6; D is perhaps TRBD1 (5 bases). V lost 4 bases to trimming and J lost 1 base, with 9 bases between them. Germline V gene data show CDR1 as SGHDT and CDR2 as YYEEEE. The CDR3 spans 15 residues. In DNA form, the CDR3 reads TGTGCCAGCAGCAGGGGATGGTCTGGGGCCAACGTCCTGACTTTC. It codes for CASSRGWSGANVLTF.

The CDR3 reads CASSFYGQNTEAFF. The CDR3 bases are TGTGCCAGCAGTTTTTACGGACAGAACACTGAAGCTTTCTTT. The rearrangement uses TRBV27 and TRBJ1-1; a possible D gene is TRBD1 (5 bases). V gave up 3 bases and J gave up 1 base, with 9 bases separating them. This CDR3 region has 14 residues. CDR1 MNHEY and CDR2 SMNVEV come from the germline V gene (reference sequence).

The V call is TRBV6-1, the J call TRBJ1-2; 8 bases agree with TRBD1. The CDR3 covers 16 residues. The V gene's germline CDR1 is MNHNS and CDR2 SASEGT. The J segment lost 7 bases and the V segment lost 3 bases, leaving 13 bases of the junction unmatched. The chain's CDR3 is CASSEILDRASGGYTF. Here the CDR3 DNA reads TGTGCCAGCAGTGAGATATTGGACAGGGCCTCGGGTGGCTACACCTTC.

This rearrangement joins TRBV6-5 to TRBJ1-5, with unresolved D. V was trimmed by 5 bases and J by 0 bases, leaving 8 bases between them. Per the germline V gene, CDR1 is MNHEY and CDR2 is SVGAGI. The CDR3 runs to 14 residues. CDR3 loop: CASSKQNSNQPQHF. The CDR3 coding sequence is TGTGCCAGCAGTAAACAGAATAGCAATCAGCCCCAGCATTTT.

J is TRBJ2-7 and V is TRBV5-1, with 10 positions matching TRBD1. J was trimmed by 4 bases and V by 4 bases; bases with no gene match: 8. CDR3 length equals 15 residues. Per the germline V gene, CDR1 is SGHRS and CDR2 is YFSETQ. CDR3 nucleotides: TGCGCCAGCAGCCAGACAGGGGGCCCTGGGTACGAGCAGTACTTC. Protein sequence: CASSQTGGPGYEQYF.

The chain recombines TRBV5-1 with TRBJ1-2; perhaps TRBD1 as D (6 bases). Germline loops: CDR1 SGHRS, CDR2 YFSETQ. The CDR3 has 15 residues. Trimming stripped 4 bases from V and 7 bases from J, with 20 bases between. The CDR3 spells CASSAVDRIPLGYTF. The DNA for the CDR3 is TGCGCCAGCAGCGCCGTCGACAGGATACCACTTGGCTACACCTTC. The full variable domain, its missing parts supplied by reference TRBV5-1 and TRBJ1-2, is KAGVTQTPRYLIKTRGQQVTLSCSPISGHRSVSWYQQTPGQGLQFLFEYFSETQRNKGNFPGRFSGRQFSNSRSEMNVSTLELGDSALYLCASSAVDRIPLGYTFGSGTRLTVV.

J is TRBJ1-2 and V is TRBV1; the table's D call, TRBD1, has no DNA check behind it. TRBV1 is tagged as a pseudogene. The CDR3 length is 15 residues. CDR3: CTSSPHLGQGYGYTF. Here the CDR3 DNA reads TGCACCAGCAGCCCACACTTAGGACAGGGTTATGGCTACACCTTC.